The 13 T cell receptor beta chains presented below share a single source sample, sequenced in a study of cytomegalovirus exposure and HLA in healthy donors. The assay was immunoSEQ multiplex PCR, and TCRdb's table has in-frame clones only and misses some. This sample has some 350,000 clones, with about 85% found just once. Sequenced sample: PBMCs. These receptor sequences come from a woman under 40 in good health and CMV-seropositive.

This chain links TRBV27 with TRBJ1-2; 7 bases map to TRBD1. Germline V gene data show CDR1 as MNHEY and CDR2 as SMNVEV (reference sequence). The CDR3 totals 15 residues. Trimming cost V 7 bases and J 1 base; bases outside gene matches: 9. The CDR3: CASTERQGLNYGYTF. In nucleotides, the CDR3 is TGTGCCAGCACCGAGCGACAGGGACTTAACTATGGCTACACCTTC.

The rearrangement uses TRBV2 and TRBJ2-1; no clear D. Germline V gives CDR1 SNHLY, CDR2 FYNNEI. Trimming stripped 3 bases from V and 1 base from J, with 7 bases between. The CDR3 runs to 14 residues. The CDR3 region is CASSDSMSYNEQFF. CDR3 nucleotide sequence: TGTGCCAGCAGTGACAGTATGTCCTACAATGAGCAGTTCTTC.

This clone has just one count. The CDR3 DNA reads TGCGCCAGCAGCCAAGAGGGGACGACAGGGGGCTATAGCGAGCAGTACTTC. Translation: CASSQEGTTGGYSEQYF. The chain joins TRBV4-1 to TRBJ2-7; 10 bases align to TRBD1. Germline values: CDR1 MGHRA, CDR2 YSYEKL. V dropped 0 bases and J dropped 6; count of bases not matched to a gene: 11. The CDR3 runs 17 residues.

The chain recombines TRBV28 with TRBJ1-5; 8 positions agree with TRBD1. Germline trimming cut 5 bases from V and 1 base from J; bases unmatched to any gene: 4. The germline V gene encodes CDR1 MDHEN and CDR2 SYDVKM. The length of the CDR3 is 15 residues. CDR3 sequence (DNA): TGTGCCAGCAGTACAGGGGGTGGGAGCAATCAGCCCCAGCATTTT. Translated: CASSTGGGSNQPQHF. The variable domain in full, with the rest retrieved from reference TRBV28 and TRBJ1-5, is DVKVTQSSRYLVKRTGEKVFLECVQDMDHENMFWYRQDPGLGLRLIYFSYDVKMKEKGDIPEGYSVSREKKERFSLILESASTNQTSMYLCASSTGGGSNQPQHFGDGTRLSIL.

The rearrangement uses TRBV9 and TRBJ2-1; perhaps TRBD2 as D (7 bases). This CDR3 has 16 amino acids. V lost 6 bases and J lost 5, with 21 bases in between. Per the germline V gene, CDR1 is SGDLS and CDR2 is YYNGEE. The CDR3 sequence: CASNPGAGDRNNEQFF. CDR3 coding DNA: TGTGCCAGCAACCCGGGGGCGGGGGACCGCAACAATGAGCAGTTCTTC. The complete variable domain, with remaining parts taken from reference TRBV9 and TRBJ2-1, reads DSGVTQTPKHLITATGQRVTLRCSPRSGDLSVYWYQQSLDQGLQFLIQYYNGEERAKGNILERFSAQQFPDLHSELNLSSLELGDSALYFCASNPGAGDRNNEQFFGPGTRLTVL.

The chain joins TRBV10-3 to TRBJ1-6; tentative D call: TRBD1 (5 bases). Trimming removed 4 bases at V and 10 bases at J, with 14 bases between. CDR1 and CDR2 from the germline V gene are ENHRY and SYGVKD. The CDR3 runs 14 residues. The CDR3 DNA is TGTGCCATCAGTGGACTTAAGACAGAATCACCCCTCCACTTT. Residues: CAISGLKTESPLHF.

The chain couples TRBV2 to TRBJ2-7, with a tentative D call TRBD2 (6 bases). Germline CDR1 and CDR2: SNHLY and FYNNEI. V was pared by 7 bases and J by 2 bases, with 12 bases between. This CDR3 region has 13 residues. CDR3 sequence reads: CASISEGTYEQYF. CDR3 sequence (DNA): TGTGCCAGCATATCGGAGGGAACCTACGAGCAGTACTTC.

This clone showed up just once. The chain recombines TRBV6-5 with TRBJ2-7, with 8 nucleotides matching TRBD1. Germline V CDR1 and CDR2: MNHEY, SVGAGI. This CDR3 contains 15 residues. Losses at the gene ends were 6 bases for V and 2 bases for J; bases not matched to a gene: 9. The CDR3 nucleotides are TGTGCCAGCAGCCCAACCGGGACAGGCCCCTACGAGCAGTACTTC. Translating it yields CASSPTGTGPYEQYF.

The rearrangement joins TRBV29-1 to TRBJ1-2; no clear D gene. The germline V gene encodes CDR1 SQVTM and CDR2 ANQGSEA. The CDR3 is made up of 15 amino acids. The V end lost 6 bases, the J end lost 2 bases, and 19 bases lay between the germline ends. The CDR3 loop is CSVAPGLTGNYGYTF. The CDR3 region has the DNA TGCAGCGTCGCCCCAGGTTTGACGGGAAACTATGGCTACACCTTC.

This rearrangement joins TRBV13 to TRBJ2-6; no clear D. Trimming took off 5 bases at V and 0 bases at J, with 8 bases between the two ends. The CDR3 runs 15 residues. The V gene's germline CDR1 is PRHDT and CDR2 FYEKMQ (reference sequence). The CDR3 nucleotides read TGTGCCAGCAGCCCCGTCATCTCTGGGGCCAACGTCCTGACTTTC. This translates into CASSPVISGANVLTF.

The J gene is TRBJ2-5, the V gene TRBV30; D not certain. Between the trimmed V and J ends, which lost 1 base and 2 bases, there was a span of 5 bases. The CDR3 length is 12 residues. Germline V gene sequence: CDR1 GTSNPN, CDR2 SVGIG (reference sequence). CDR3 coding DNA: TGTGCCTGGAGTGGCCGGCAAGAGACCCAGTACTTC. This gives the protein CAWSGRQETQYF.

V and J are TRBV7-8 and TRBJ2-7, with a weak D call TRBD2 (5 bases). CDR1 and CDR2 from the germline V gene are SGHVS and FQNEAQ. The length of the CDR3 is 13 residues. V was shortened by 5 bases and J by 3 bases, with 11 bases between the two germline ends. CDR3 coding DNA: TGTGCCAGCAGCCCTATTCGGGGCTACGAGCAGTACTTC. The encoded protein is CASSPIRGYEQYF.

J is TRBJ2-2 and V is TRBV6-6; D is unresolved. Trimming took 1 base from V and 7 from J, leaving 4 bases between them. Germline V CDR1 and CDR2: MNHNY, SVGAGI (reference sequence). The CDR3 has 12 residues. This CDR3 is CASSYYDGELFF. The DNA of the CDR3 is TGTGCCAGCAGTTACTACGACGGGGAGCTGTTTTTT.